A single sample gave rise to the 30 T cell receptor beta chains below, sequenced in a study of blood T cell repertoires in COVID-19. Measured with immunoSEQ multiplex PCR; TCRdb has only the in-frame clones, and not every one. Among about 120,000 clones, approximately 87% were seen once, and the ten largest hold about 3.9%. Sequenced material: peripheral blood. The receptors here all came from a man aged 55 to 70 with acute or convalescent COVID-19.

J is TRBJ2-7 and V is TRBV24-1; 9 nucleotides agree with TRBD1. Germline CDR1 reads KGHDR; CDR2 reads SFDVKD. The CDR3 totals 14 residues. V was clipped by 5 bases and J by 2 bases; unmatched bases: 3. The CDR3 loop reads CATSGTGETYEQYF. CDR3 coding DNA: TGTGCCACCAGTGGGACAGGGGAGACCTACGAGCAGTACTTC.

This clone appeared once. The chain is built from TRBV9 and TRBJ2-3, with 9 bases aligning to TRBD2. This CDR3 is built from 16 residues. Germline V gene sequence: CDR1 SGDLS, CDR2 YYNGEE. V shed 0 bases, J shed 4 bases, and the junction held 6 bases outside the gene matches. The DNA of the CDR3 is TGTGCCAGCAGCGTAGTGGCGGGAGGGTCCGCAGATACGCAGTATTTT. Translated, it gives CASSVVAGGSADTQYF.

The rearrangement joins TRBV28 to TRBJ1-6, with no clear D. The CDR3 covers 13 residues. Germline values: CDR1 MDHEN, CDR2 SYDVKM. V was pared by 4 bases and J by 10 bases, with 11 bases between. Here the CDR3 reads CASSSPIESPLHF. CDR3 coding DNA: TGTGCCAGCAGTTCACCCATCGAGTCACCCCTCCACTTT. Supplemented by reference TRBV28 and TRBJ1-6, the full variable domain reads DVKVTQSSRYLVKRTGEKVFLECVQDMDHENMFWYRQDPGLGLRLIYFSYDVKMKEKGDIPEGYSVSREKKERFSLILESASTNQTSMYLCASSSPIESPLHFGNGTRLTVT.

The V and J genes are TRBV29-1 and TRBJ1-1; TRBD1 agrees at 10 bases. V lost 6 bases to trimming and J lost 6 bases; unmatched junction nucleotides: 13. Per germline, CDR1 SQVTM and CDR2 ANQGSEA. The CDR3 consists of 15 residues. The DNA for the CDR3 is TGCAGCGTCGTATCACCCCGGGACAGGGGAGCTGAAGCTTTCTTT. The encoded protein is CSVVSPRDRGAEAFF.

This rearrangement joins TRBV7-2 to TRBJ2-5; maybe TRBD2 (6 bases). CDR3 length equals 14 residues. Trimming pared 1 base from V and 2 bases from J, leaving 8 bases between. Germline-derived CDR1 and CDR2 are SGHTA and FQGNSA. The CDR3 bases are TGTGCCAGCAGCTTAGGAGGGACTCAAGAGACCCAGTACTTC. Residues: CASSLGGTQETQYF.

This chain's CDR3 is CASSVARSTEAFF. The CDR3 nucleotides are TGTGCCAGCAGCGTAGCTAGGAGCACTGAAGCTTTCTTT. The chain employs TRBV9 and TRBJ1-1; the D is unclear. The germline V and J ends were trimmed by 0 bases and 4 bases, with 7 bases remaining between them. CDR1 SGDLS and CDR2 YYNGEE come from the germline V gene. The CDR3 extends over 13 amino acids.

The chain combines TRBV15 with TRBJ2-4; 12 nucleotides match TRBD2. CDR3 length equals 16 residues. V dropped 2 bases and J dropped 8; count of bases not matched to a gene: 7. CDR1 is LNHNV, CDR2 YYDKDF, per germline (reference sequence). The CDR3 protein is CATSRRTSGIGDIQYF. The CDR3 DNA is TGTGCCACCAGCAGAAGGACTAGCGGGATTGGGGACATTCAGTACTTC. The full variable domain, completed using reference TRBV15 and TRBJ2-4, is DAMVIQNPRYQVTQFGKPVTLSCSQTLNHNVMYWYQQKSSQAPKLLFHYYDKDFNNEADTPDNFQSRRPNTSFCFLDIRSPGLGDTAMYLCATSRRTSGIGDIQYFGAGTRLSVL.

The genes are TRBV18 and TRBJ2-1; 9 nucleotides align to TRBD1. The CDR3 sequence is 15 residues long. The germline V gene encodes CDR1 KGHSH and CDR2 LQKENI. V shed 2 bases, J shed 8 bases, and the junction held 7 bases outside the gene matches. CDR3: CASSPSQGAVHEQFF. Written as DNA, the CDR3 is TGTGCCAGCTCACCATCACAGGGGGCAGTCCATGAGCAGTTCTTC. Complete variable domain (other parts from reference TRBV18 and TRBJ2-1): NAGVMQNPRHLVRRRGQEARLRCSPMKGHSHVYWYRQLPEEGLKFMVYLQKENIIDESGMPKERFSAEFPKEGPSILRIQQVVRGDSAAYFCASSPSQGAVHEQFFGPGTRLTVL.

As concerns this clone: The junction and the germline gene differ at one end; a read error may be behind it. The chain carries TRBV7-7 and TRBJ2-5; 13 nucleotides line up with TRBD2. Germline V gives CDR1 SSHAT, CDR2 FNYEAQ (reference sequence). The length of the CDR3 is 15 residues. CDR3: CASSRTSGSGETQYF. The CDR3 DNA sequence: TGTGCTAGCAGCCGGACTAGCGGGAGCGGTGAGACCCAGTACTTC.

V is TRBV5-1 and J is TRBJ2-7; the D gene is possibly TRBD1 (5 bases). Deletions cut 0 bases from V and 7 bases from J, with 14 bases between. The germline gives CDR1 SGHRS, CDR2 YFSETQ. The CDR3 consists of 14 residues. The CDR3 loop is CASSLVGAVDEQYF. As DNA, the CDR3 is TGCGCCAGCAGCTTGGTAGGGGCCGTGGATGAGCAGTACTTC.

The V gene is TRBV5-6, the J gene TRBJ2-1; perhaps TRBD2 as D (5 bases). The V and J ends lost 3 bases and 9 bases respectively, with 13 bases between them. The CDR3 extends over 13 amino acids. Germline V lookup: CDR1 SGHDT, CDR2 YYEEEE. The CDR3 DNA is TGTGCCAGCAGCTCAAAGCCTGCGGGTGAGCAGTTCTTC. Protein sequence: CASSSKPAGEQFF.

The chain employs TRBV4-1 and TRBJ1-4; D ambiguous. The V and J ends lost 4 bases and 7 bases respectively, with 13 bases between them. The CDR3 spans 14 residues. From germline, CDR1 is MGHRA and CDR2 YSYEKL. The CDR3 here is CASSRGEWREKLFF. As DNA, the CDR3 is TGCGCCAGCAGCCGGGGAGAGTGGCGTGAAAAACTGTTTTTT.

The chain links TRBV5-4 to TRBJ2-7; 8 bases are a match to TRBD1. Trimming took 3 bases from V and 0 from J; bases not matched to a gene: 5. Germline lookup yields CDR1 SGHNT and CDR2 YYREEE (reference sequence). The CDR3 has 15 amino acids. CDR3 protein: CASSSQGANSYEQYF. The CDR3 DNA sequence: TGTGCCAGCAGCTCTCAGGGGGCCAACTCCTACGAGCAGTACTTC.

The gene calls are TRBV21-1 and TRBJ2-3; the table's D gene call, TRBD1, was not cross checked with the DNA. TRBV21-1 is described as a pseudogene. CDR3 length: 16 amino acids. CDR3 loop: CASSKVMAGWTDTQYF. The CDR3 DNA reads TGTGCCAGCAGCAAAGTGATGGCAGGGTGGACAGATACGCAGTATTTT.

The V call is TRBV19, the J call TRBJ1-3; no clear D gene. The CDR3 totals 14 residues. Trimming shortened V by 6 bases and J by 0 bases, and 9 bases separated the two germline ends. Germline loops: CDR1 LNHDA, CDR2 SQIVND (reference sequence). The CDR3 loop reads CASSPIISGNTIYF. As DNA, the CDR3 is TGTGCCAGTAGCCCCATCATCTCTGGAAACACCATATATTTT.

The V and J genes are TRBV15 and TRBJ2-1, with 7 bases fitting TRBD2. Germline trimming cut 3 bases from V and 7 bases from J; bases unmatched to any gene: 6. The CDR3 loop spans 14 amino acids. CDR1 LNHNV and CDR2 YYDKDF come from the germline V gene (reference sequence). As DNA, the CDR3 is TGTGCCACCAGCAGTGGGCGGGAGCCTAATGAGCAGTTCTTC. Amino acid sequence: CATSSGREPNEQFF.

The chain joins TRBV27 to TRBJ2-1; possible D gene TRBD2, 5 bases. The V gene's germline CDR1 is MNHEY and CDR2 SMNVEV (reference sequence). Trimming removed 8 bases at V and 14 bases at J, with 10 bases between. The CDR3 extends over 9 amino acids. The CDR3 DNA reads TGTGCCAGCGGGAGAGAAGAGTTCTTC. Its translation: CASGREEFF.

In DNA form, the CDR3 reads TGCGCCAGCCTCGGGACTAGCGGGAGGGGCACAGATACGCAGTATTTT. Translated: CASLGTSGRGTDTQYF. This chain uses TRBV10-2 with TRBJ2-3; 16 bases are shared with TRBD2. The germline V gene encodes CDR1 WSHSY and CDR2 SAAADI. The length of the CDR3 is 16 residues. J gave up 1 base and V 8 bases, and 3 bases lay outside the gene matches.

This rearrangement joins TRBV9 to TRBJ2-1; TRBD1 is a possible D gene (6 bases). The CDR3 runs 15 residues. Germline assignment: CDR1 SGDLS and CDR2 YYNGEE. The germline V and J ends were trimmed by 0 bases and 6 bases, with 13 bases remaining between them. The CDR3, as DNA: TGTGCCAGCAGCGTAGTAGGGGGTCCTCCCAATGAGCAGTTCTTC. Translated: CASSVVGGPPNEQFF.

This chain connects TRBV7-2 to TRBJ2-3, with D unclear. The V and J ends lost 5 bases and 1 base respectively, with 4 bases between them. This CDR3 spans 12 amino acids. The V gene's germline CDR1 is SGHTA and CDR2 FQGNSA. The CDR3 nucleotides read TGTGCCAGCAGCCCCGGCACAGATACGCAGTATTTT. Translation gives CASSPGTDTQYF.

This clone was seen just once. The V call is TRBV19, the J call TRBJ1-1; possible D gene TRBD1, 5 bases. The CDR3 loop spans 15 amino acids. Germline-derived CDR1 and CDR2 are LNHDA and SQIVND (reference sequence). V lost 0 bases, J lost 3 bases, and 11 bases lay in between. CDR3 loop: CASSIEAGRHTEAFF. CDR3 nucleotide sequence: TGTGCCAGTAGTATAGAAGCAGGGAGGCACACTGAAGCTTTCTTT.

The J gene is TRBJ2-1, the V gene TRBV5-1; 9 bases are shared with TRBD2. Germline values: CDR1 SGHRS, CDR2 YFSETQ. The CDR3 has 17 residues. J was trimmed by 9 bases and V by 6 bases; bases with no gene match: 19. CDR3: CASTSWGWLAGNTEQFF. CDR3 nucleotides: TGCGCCAGCACCTCATGGGGTTGGCTAGCGGGGAACACTGAGCAGTTCTTC. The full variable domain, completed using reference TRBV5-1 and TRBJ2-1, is KAGVTQTPRYLIKTRGQQVTLSCSPISGHRSVSWYQQTPGQGLQFLFEYFSETQRNKGNFPGRFSGRQFSNSRSEMNVSTLELGDSALYLCASTSWGWLAGNTEQFFGPGTRLTVL.

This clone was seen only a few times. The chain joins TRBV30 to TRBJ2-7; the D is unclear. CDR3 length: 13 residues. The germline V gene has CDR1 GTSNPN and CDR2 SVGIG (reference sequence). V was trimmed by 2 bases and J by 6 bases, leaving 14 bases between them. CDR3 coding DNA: TGTGCCTGGAGTAGAGAGTCCCCTCCCGAGCAGTACTTC. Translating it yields CAWSRESPPEQYF.

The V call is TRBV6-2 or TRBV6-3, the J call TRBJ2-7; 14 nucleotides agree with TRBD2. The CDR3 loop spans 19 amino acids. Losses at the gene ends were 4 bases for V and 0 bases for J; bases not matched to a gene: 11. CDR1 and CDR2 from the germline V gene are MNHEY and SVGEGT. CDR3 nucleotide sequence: TGTGCCAGCAGTTCCTTACTGACTAGCGGGAGGGGGCACTCCTACGAGCAGTACTTC. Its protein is CASSSLLTSGRGHSYEQYF.

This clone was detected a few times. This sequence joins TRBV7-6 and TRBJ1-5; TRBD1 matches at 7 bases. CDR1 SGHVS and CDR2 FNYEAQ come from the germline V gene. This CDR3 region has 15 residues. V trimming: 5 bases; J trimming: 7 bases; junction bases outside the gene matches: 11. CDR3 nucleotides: TGTGCCAGCAGCGCACTGAAGGGGGCGGAACAGCCCCAGCATTTT. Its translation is CASSALKGAEQPQHF.

Written as DNA, the CDR3 is TGTGCCAGCAGCCAAGATCACGGACTAGCGGGCACAGATACGCAGTATTTT. Residues: CASSQDHGLAGTDTQYF. The V gene is TRBV4-2, the J gene TRBJ2-3; 10 bases line up with TRBD2. The CDR3 sequence is 17 residues long. Germline V CDR1 and CDR2: LGHNA, YNFKEQ. Trimming took 0 bases from V and 1 from J; bases not matched to a gene: 4.

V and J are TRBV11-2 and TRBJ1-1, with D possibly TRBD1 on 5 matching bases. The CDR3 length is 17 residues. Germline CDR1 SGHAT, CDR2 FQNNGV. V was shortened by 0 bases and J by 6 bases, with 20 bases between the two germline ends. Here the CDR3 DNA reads TGTGCCAGCAGCTTAGAAGTAGGTGCGGGGGTTGCCGCTGAAGCTTTCTTT. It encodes CASSLEVGAGVAAEAFF.

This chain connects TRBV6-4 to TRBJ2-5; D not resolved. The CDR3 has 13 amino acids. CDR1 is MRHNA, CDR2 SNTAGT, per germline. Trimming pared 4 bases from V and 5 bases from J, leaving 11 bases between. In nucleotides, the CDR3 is TGTGCCAGCAGTGGAAGTGAGTCGGAGACCCAGTACTTC. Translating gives CASSGSESETQYF.

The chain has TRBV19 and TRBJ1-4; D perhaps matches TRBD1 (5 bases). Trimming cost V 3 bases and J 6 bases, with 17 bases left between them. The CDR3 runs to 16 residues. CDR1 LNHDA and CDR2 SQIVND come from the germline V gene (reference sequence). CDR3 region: CASSIYPSAGDEKLFF. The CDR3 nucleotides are TGTGCCAGTAGTATTTATCCGAGTGCGGGGGATGAAAAACTGTTTTTT.

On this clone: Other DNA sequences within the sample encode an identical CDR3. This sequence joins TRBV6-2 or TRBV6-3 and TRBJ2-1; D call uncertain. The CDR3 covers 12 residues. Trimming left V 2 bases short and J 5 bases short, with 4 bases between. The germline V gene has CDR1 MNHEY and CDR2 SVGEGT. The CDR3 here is CASSYRDNEQFF. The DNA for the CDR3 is TGTGCCAGCAGTTACCGCGACAATGAGCAGTTCTTC.